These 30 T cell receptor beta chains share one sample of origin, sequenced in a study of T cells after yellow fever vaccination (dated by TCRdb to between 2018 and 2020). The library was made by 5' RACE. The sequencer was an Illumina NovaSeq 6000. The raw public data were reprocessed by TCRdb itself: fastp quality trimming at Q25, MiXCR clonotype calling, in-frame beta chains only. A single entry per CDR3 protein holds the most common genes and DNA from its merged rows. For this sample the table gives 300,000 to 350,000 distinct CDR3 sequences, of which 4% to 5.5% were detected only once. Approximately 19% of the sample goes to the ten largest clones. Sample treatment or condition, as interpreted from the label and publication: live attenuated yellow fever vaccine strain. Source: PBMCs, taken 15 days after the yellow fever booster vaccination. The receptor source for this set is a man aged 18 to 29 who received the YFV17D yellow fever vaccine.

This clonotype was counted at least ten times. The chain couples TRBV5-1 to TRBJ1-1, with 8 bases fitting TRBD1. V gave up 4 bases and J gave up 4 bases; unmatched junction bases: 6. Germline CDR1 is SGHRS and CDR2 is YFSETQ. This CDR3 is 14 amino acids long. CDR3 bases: TGCGCCAGCAGCCAGGACAGGGTTGGCACTGAAGCTTTCTTT. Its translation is CASSQDRVGTEAFF.

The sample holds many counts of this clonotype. The DNA of the CDR3 is TGTGCCAGCAGTTTCTCCCCGACAGGGGAGGACACTGAAGCTTTCTTT. Its protein is CASSFSPTGEDTEAFF. The chain couples TRBV28 to TRBJ1-1; 8 bases map to TRBD1. V was clipped by 3 bases and J by 3 bases; unmatched bases: 9. Germline assignment: CDR1 MDHEN and CDR2 SYDVKM. The CDR3 is 16 amino acids.

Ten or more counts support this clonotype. The DNA of the CDR3 is TGTGCCAGCAGCACAGGGCAGTTTTCACCCCTCCACTTT. Translation: CASSTGQFSPLHF. The gene calls are TRBV12-3 or TRBV12-4 and TRBJ1-6; a weak D match, TRBD1 (6 bases). CDR3 length equals 13 residues. V was clipped by 6 bases and J by 9 bases, with 12 bases between them.

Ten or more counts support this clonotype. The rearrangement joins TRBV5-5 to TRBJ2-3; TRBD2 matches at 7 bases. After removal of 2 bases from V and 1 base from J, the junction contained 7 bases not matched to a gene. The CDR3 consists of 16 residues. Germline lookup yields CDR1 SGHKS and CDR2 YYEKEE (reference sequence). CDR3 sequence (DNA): TGTGCCAGCAGCTTCTTCGGGCTAGCGGGCACAGATACGCAGTATTTT. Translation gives CASSFFGLAGTDTQYF.

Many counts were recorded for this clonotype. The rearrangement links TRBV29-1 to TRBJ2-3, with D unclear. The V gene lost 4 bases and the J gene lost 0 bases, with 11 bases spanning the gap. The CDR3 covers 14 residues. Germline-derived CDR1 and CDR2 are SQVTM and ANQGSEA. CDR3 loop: CSVVELLSTDTQYF. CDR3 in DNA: TGCAGCGTTGTCGAACTCCTTAGCACAGATACGCAGTATTTT.

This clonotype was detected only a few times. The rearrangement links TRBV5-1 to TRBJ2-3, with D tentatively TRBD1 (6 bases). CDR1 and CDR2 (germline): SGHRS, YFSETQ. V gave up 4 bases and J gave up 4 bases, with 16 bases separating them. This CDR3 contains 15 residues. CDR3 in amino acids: CASSAGVSPSDTQYF. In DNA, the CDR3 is TGCGCCAGCAGCGCAGGGGTCAGCCCCTCAGATACGCAGTATTTT.

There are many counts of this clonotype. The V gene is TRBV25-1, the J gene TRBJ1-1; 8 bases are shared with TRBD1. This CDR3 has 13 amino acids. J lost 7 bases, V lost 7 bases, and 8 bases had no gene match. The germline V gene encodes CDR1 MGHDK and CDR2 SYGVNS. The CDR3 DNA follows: TGTGCCAGCAAACCGACAGGGGCAATTGAAGCTTTCTTT. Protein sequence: CASKPTGAIEAFF.

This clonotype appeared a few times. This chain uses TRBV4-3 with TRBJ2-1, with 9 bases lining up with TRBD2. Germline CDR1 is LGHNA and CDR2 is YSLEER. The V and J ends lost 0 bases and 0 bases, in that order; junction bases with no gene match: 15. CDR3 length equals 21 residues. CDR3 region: CASSQDIVSGGRLSSYNEQFF. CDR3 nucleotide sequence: TGCGCCAGCAGCCAAGATATTGTGAGCGGGGGGCGGTTAAGCTCCTACAATGAGCAGTTCTTC.

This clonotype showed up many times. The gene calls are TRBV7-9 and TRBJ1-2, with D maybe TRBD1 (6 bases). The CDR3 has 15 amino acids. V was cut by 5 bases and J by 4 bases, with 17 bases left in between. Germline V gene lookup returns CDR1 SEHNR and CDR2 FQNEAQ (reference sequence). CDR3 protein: CASSPSGHNLYGYTF. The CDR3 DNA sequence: TGTGCCAGCAGCCCGTCGGGACACAATCTCTATGGCTACACCTTC.

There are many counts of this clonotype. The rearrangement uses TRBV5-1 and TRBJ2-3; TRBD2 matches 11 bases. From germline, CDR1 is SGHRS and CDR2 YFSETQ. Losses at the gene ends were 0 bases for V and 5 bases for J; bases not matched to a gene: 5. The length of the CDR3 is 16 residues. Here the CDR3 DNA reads TGCGCCAGCAGCTTGGTAGCGGGGGGGCCTGGAGATACGCAGTATTTT. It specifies CASSLVAGGPGDTQYF.

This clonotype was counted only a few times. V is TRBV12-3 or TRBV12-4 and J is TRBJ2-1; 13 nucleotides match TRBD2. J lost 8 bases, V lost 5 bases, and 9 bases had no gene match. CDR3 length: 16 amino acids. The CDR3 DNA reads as TGTGCCAGCAGTCACCCGGGACTAGCGGGGATGCATGAGCAGTTCTTC. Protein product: CASSHPGLAGMHEQFF.

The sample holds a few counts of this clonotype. As DNA, the CDR3 is TGTGCCAGCAGTAGTCACGGGGTCCTGAGGACTGAAGCTTTCTTT. Translation gives CASSSHGVLRTEAFF. The V gene is TRBV6-6, the J gene TRBJ1-1; D unclear. Germline V lookup: CDR1 MNHNY, CDR2 SVGAGI (reference sequence). The V gene lost 5 bases and the J gene lost 5 bases, with 18 bases spanning the gap. This CDR3 has 15 residues.

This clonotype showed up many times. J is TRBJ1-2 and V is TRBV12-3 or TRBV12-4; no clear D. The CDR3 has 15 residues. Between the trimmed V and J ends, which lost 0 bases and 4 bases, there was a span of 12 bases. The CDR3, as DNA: TGTGCCAGCAGTTTAGCGTCCAGTAAAATCTATGGCTACACCTTC. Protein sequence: CASSLASSKIYGYTF.

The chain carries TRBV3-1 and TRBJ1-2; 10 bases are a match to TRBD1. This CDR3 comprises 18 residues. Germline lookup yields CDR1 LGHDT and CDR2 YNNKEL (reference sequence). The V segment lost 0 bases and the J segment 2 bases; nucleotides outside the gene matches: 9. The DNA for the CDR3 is TGTGCCAGCAGCCAAGAGGGGAGGGACAGGGGCAGGAACTATGGCTACACCTTC. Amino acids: CASSQEGRDRGRNYGYTF.

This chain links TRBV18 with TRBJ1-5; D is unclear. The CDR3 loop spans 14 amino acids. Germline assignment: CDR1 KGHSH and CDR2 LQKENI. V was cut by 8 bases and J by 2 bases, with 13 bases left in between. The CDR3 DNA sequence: TGTGCCAGCGCCGAGGGTTTGGGCAATCAGCCCCAGCATTTT. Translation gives CASAEGLGNQPQHF.

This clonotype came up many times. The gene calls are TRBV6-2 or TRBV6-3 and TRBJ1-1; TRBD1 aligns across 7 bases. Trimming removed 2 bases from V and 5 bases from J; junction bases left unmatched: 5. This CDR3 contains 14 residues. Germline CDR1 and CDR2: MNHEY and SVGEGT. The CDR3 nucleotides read TGTGCCAGCAGTTACAAGGGGGCGCGAACTGAAGCTTTCTTT. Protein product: CASSYKGARTEAFF.

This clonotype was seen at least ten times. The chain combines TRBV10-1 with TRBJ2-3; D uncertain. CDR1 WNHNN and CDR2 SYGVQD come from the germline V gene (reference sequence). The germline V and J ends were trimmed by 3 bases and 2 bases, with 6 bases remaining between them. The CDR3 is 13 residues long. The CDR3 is CASSEGATDTQYF. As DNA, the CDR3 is TGCGCCAGCAGTGAAGGAGCCACAGATACGCAGTATTTT.

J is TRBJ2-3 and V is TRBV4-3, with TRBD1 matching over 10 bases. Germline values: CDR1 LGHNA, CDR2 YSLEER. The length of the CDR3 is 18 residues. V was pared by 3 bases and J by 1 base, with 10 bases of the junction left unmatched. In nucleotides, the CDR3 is TGCGCCAGCAGCCAGGGACTTCGGGACAGGGGAGGCACAGATACGCAGTATTTT. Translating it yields CASSQGLRDRGGTDTQYF.

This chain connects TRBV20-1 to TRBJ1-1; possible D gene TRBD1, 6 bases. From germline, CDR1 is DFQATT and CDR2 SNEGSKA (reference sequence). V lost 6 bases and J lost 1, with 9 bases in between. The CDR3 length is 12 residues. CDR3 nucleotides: TGCAGTGCACCGGACAGGAACACTGAAGCTTTCTTT. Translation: CSAPDRNTEAFF.

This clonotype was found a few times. Here the CDR3 reads CASNPTLAGNTGELFF. Here the CDR3 DNA reads TGCGCCAGCAACCCGACGCTAGCGGGGAACACCGGGGAGCTGTTTTTT. The chain employs TRBV5-1 and TRBJ2-2; TRBD2 matches 8 bases. With V trimmed by 6 bases and J by 1 base, 8 bases remained unmatched. The germline V gene encodes CDR1 SGHRS and CDR2 YFSETQ. This CDR3 has 16 residues.

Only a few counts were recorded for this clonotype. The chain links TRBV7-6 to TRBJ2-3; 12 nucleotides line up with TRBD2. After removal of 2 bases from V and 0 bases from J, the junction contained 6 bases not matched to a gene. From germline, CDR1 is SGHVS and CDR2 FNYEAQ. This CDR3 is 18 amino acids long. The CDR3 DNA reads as TGTGCCAGCAGCTTAATGGCCGGACTAGCGGGGAGCACAGATACGCAGTATTTT. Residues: CASSLMAGLAGSTDTQYF.

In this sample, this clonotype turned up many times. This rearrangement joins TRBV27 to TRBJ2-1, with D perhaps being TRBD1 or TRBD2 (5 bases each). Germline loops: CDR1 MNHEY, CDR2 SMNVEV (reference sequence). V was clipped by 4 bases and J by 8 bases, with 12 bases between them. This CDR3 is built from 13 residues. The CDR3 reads CASSSSGTDEQFF. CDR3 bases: TGTGCCAGCAGTTCCTCGGGGACCGATGAGCAGTTCTTC.

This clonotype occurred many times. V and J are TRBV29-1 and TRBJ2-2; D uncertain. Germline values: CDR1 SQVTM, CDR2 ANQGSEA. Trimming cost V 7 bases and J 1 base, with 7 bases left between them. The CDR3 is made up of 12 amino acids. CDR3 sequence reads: CSARRNTGELFF. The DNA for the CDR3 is TGCAGCGCCCGTCGGAACACCGGGGAGCTGTTTTTT.

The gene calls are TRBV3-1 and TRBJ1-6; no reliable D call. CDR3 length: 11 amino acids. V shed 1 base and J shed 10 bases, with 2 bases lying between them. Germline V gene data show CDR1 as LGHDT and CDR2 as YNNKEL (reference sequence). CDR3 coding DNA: TGTGCCAGCAGCCAAGGGTCACCCCTCCACTTT. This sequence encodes CASSQGSPLHF. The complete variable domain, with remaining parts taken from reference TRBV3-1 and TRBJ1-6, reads DTAVSQTPKYLVTQMGNDKSIKCEQNLGHDTMYWYKQDSKKFLKIMFSYNNKELIINETVPNRFSPKSPDKAHLNLHINSLELGDSAVYFCASSQGSPLHFGNGTRLTVT.

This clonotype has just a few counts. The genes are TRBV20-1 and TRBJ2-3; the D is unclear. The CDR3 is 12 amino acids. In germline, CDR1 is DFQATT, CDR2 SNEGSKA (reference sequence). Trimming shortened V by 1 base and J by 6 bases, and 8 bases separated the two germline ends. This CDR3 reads CSARGSWDTQYF. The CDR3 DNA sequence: TGCAGTGCTAGAGGGTCGTGGGATACGCAGTATTTT.

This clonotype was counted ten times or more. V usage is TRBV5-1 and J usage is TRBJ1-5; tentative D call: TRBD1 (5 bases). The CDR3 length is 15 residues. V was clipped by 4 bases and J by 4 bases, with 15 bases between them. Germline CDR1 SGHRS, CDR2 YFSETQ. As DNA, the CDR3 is TGCGCCAGCAGCCTGGGGCAGGGTTTGAATCAGCCCCAGCATTTT. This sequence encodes CASSLGQGLNQPQHF.

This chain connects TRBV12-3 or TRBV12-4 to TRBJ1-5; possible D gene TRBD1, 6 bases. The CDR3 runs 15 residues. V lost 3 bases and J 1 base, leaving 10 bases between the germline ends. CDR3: CASSFEGGSNQPQHF. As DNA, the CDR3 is TGTGCCAGCAGTTTCGAGGGGGGGAGCAATCAGCCCCAGCATTTT.

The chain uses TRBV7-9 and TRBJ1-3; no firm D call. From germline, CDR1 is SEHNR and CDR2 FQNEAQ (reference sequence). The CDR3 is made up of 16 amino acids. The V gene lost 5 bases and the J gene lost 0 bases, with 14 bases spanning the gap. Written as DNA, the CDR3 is TGTGCCAGCAGCGCAGTCGGGCCAGACTCTGGAAACACCATATATTTT. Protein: CASSAVGPDSGNTIYF.

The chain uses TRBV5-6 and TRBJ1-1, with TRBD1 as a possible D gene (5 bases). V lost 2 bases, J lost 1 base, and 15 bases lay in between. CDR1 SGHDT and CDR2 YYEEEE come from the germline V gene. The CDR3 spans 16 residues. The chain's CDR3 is CASSFKPRVWNTEAFF. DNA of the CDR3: TGTGCCAGCAGCTTTAAACCCAGGGTGTGGAACACTGAAGCTTTCTTT.

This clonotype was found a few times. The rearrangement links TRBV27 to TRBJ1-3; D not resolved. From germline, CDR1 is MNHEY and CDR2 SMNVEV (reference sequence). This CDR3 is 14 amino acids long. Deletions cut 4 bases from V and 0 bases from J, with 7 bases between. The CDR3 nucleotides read TGTGCCAGCAGTTCAATGGTCTCTGGAAACACCATATATTTT. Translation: CASSSMVSGNTIYF.